There are a few counts of the clone carrying this T cell receptor beta chain. The sample belongs to a study of T-cell reconstitution after alpha-beta-depleted transplantation in children. Unique molecular identifiers featured in how the TCRbeta library was prepared. TCRdb analysed the PCR reads with MiXCR anew, one entry per CDR3 protein. The sample lists 450,000 to 600,000 distinct CDR3 sequences; approximately 29% were seen once. From germline, CDR1 is SGDLS and CDR2 YYNGEE. The CDR3 extends over 15 amino acids. Trimming pared 0 bases from V and 7 bases from J, leaving 14 bases between. The rearrangement joins TRBV9 to TRBJ1-5, with D maybe TRBD1 (5 bases). The receptor comes from a human donor who donated a stem cell graft to a child with aplastic anemia. The sample here was PBMCs from the stem cell graft donor, taken from the stem cell graft. This chain's CDR3 is CASSVEGTVSQPQHF. The CDR3 DNA reads TGTGCCAGCAGCGTAGAGGGGACGGTGAGCCAGCCCCAGCATTTT.